Listed below are T cell receptor beta chains from one sample, sequenced in a study of CD8+ T cells in alopecia areata. The protocol was immunoSEQ multiplex PCR, while the TCRdb copy is restricted to in-frame clones and leaves out a portion. The sample contains about 150,000 clones, over 70% of which appear only once. The sample consisted of CD8+ T cells sorted from blood, taken at week 0. These receptors originate from a human donor with alopecia areata. Each CDR3 is given with its conserved first and last residue. The D gene is left open where the match is weak. A row's size may be missing; if present it is once, few, many or a size class.

TRBJ1-1,TRBV29-1,NA,13,NA,CSVWAGTDTEAFF,TGCAGCGTATGGGCAGGGACGGACACTGAAGCTTTCTTC
TRBJ1-1,TRBV29-1,NA,13,NA,CSVEEPGDTEAFF,TGCAGCGTTGAAGAACCAGGGGACACTGAAGCTTTCTTT
TRBJ1-2,TRBV29-1,once,13,NA,CSVGGGGNYGYTF,TGCAGCGTTGGGGGAGGCGGGAACTATGGCTACACCTTC
TRBJ2-3,TRBV19,NA,13,NA,CASSIVGTDTQYF,TGTGCCAGTAGTATTGTTGGTACAGATACGCAGTATTTT
TRBJ2-2,TRBV7-9,NA,14,TRBD2,CASSPPGGSGELFF,TGTGCCAGCAGCCCACCGGGAGGCAGCGGGGAGCTGTTTTTT
TRBJ2-1,TRBV29-1,few,14,NA,CSVEGLGSYNEQFF,TGCAGCGTTGAAGGACTGGGCTCCTACAATGAGCAGTTCTTC
TRBJ2-7,TRBV5-6,few,13,TRBD1,CASLQGSSYEQYF,TGTGCCAGCCTACAGGGGTCCTCCTACGAGCAGTACTTC
TRBJ2-7,TRBV27,few,14,NA,CASSPYPGEYEQYF,TGTGCCAGCAGCCCATACCCAGGAGAATACGAGCAGTACTTC
TRBJ2-7,TRBV6-1,NA,15,NA,CASSEGTASSYEQYF,TGTGCCAGCAGTGAAGGGACGGCCAGCTCCTACGAGCAGTACTTC
TRBJ1-2,TRBV30,NA,11,NA,CAWIGGYGYTF,TGTGCCTGGATTGGGGGATATGGCTACACCTTC
TRBJ2-7,TRBV7-8,NA,16,NA,CASSLGRGGPSYEQYF,TGTGCCAGCAGCTTAGGGCGGGGTGGGCCCTCCTACGAGCAGTACTTC
TRBJ1-6,TRBV7-8,NA,15,TRBD1,CASSLVRDRRSPLHF,TGTGCCAGCAGCTTAGTTCGGGACAGGCGCTCACCCCTCCACTTT
TRBJ2-7,TRBV10-3,once,16,NA,CAISSLSKARDYEQYF,TGTGCCATCAGTTCCCTATCGAAGGCCAGAGATTACGAGCAGTACTTC
TRBJ2-7,TRBV11-2,NA,16,TRBD1,CASSRTPGQGVYEQYF,TGTGCCAGCAGCCGAACCCCGGGACAGGGGGTCTACGAGCAGTACTTC
TRBJ2-6,TRBV7-9,NA,16,NA,CASSPPRTAGANVLTF,TGTGCCAGCAGCCCTCCGCGGACAGCTGGGGCCAACGTCCTGACTTTC
TRBJ1-1,TRBV27,NA,15,NA,CASSLLGAGDTEAFF,TGTGCCAGCAGTTTATTGGGGGCAGGTGACACTGAAGCTTTCTTT
TRBJ1-2,TRBV7-9,once,13,NA,CASSLPGGYGYTF,TGTGCCAGCAGCTTACCGGGAGGATATGGCTACACCTTC
TRBJ2-7,TRBV29-1,NA,13,NA,CSVELPGAYEQYF,TGCAGCGTTGAACTGCCGGGGGCCTACGAGCAGTACTTC
TRBJ2-3,TRBV10-1,NA,14,NA,CASSAGPDTDTQYF,TGCGCCAGCAGTGCAGGTCCGGACACAGATACGCAGTATTTT
TRBJ1-1,TRBV27,NA,14,NA,CASSLSVQNTEAFF,TGTGCCAGCAGTTTATCGGTACAAAACACTGAAGCTTTCTTT
TRBJ2-1,TRBV7-8,NA,16,TRBD2,CASSPDGLATYNEQFF,TGTGCCAGCAGCCCAGACGGACTAGCCACCTACAATGAGCAGTTCTTC
TRBJ1-1,TRBV29-1,NA,12,NA,CSAGGADTEAFF,TGCAGCGCGGGGGGGGCGGACACTGAAGCTTTCTTT